Below are 14 T cell receptor beta chains sequenced from a single sample in a study of low-dose radiotherapy and immunotherapy resistance in tumors. Primers targeting TRAV and TRBV primed first-strand cDNA, covering alpha and beta chains. It was with a constant-region primer and a V-primer adapter that TCRs were amplified over approximately 20 PCR cycles. TCRdb called the reads again in MiXCR, with one record for every CDR3 protein. This sample has about 15,000 distinct CDR3 sequences, with roughly 60% found just once. The receptors were gathered from a human donor with advanced metastatic prostate, ovarian, gallbladder or colorectal cancer (not recorded which). This table probably holds off-target reads from a library built for another chain.

The chain links TRBV14 to TRBJ2-7; 10 bases match TRBD2. Germline V gives CDR1 SGHDN, CDR2 FVKESK. Trimming removed 6 bases from V and 3 bases from J; junction bases left unmatched: 11. CDR3 length: 16 amino acids. The CDR3 coding sequence is TGTGCCAGCAGTCTAAGCGTCGGACTAGCGGTCTACGAGCAGTACTTC. Its protein is CASSLSVGLAVYEQYF.

Only a few counts were recorded for this clonotype. V is TRBV6-5 and J is TRBJ2-3; D tentatively fits TRBD1 or TRBD2 (6 bases each). Germline V lookup: CDR1 MNHEY, CDR2 SVGAGI. V dropped 2 bases and J dropped 5 bases, with 14 bases sitting between them. The CDR3 consists of 15 residues. The CDR3 protein is CASSYEGGTRDTQYF. Written as DNA, the CDR3 is TGTGCCAGCAGTTACGAGGGGGGTACGAGAGATACGCAGTATTTT.

This rearrangement joins TRBV6-2 or TRBV6-3 to TRBJ1-1; 8 positions agree with TRBD1. V lost 2 bases and J lost 3; bases outside the gene matches: 5. The V gene's germline CDR1 is MNHEY and CDR2 SVGEGT. The CDR3 extends over 15 amino acids. The CDR3 DNA reads TGTGCCAGCAGTTACCCCGGACAGGGCCACACTGAAGCTTTCTTT. Protein sequence: CASSYPGQGHTEAFF.

The chain carries TRBV3-1 and TRBJ2-3; 10 bases map to TRBD2. Germline trimming cut 0 bases from V and 6 bases from J; bases unmatched to any gene: 18. The CDR3 length is 20 residues. Germline V lookup: CDR1 LGHDT, CDR2 YNNKEL (reference sequence). Here the CDR3 DNA reads TGTGCCAGCAGCCAAGATATCCGGACTAGCGGAGAAGGGGCCCGGGATACGCAGTATTTT. Residues: CASSQDIRTSGEGARDTQYF.

This clonotype was seen a few times. The chain couples TRBV6-1 to TRBJ1-5; D may be TRBD1 (6 bases). The CDR3 consists of 15 residues. CDR1 is MNHNS and CDR2 is SASEGT in the germline V gene. Trimming shortened V by 6 bases and J by 1 base, and 13 bases separated the two germline ends. CDR3 sequence: CASREQGGSNQPQHF. The CDR3, as DNA: TGTGCCAGCAGAGAACAGGGCGGCAGCAATCAGCCCCAGCATTTT.

The chain combines TRBV9 with TRBJ1-1; D gene ambiguous. Germline values: CDR1 SGDLS, CDR2 YYNGEE. This CDR3 has 15 amino acids. The ends were cut back, 3 bases at V and 0 bases at J, with 12 bases in the middle. The CDR3 nucleotides are TGTGCCAGCAGCGCCACCGGACGGATGAACACTGAAGCTTTCTTT. This translates into CASSATGRMNTEAFF.

The rearrangement links TRBV7-2 to TRBJ1-3, with a tentative D call TRBD1 (6 bases). Trimming removed 4 bases from V and 3 bases from J, with 10 bases in between. The CDR3 is 14 residues long. CDR1 and CDR2 from the germline V gene are SGHTA and FQGNSA. The CDR3, as DNA: TGTGCCAGCAGCTCCGGACAGAATGGAAACACCATATATTTT. This encodes CASSSGQNGNTIYF.

The V and J genes are TRBV28 and TRBJ2-1, with D unresolved. Germline CDR1 and CDR2: MDHEN and SYDVKM. The germline V and J ends were trimmed by 11 bases and 5 bases, with 7 bases remaining between them. The CDR3 totals 10 residues. CDR3 protein: CAFWDNEQFF. CDR3 bases: TGTGCCTTTTGGGACAATGAGCAGTTCTTC.

This clonotype has just a few counts. The chain carries TRBV7-9 and TRBJ2-1; TRBD2 agrees at 9 bases. The J segment lost 6 bases and the V segment lost 0 bases, leaving 3 bases of the junction unmatched. The CDR3 has 15 residues. Looked up from germline, CDR1 is SEHNR and CDR2 is FQNEAQ (reference sequence). CDR3 amino acids: CASSLASGRLNEQFF. The CDR3 DNA is TGTGCCAGCAGCTTAGCTAGCGGGAGACTCAATGAGCAGTTCTTC.

This clonotype has a single count. V gene TRBV29-1 combines with J gene TRBJ2-7; D is perhaps TRBD1 (6 bases). The CDR3 covers 14 residues. Per the germline V gene, CDR1 is SQVTM and CDR2 is ANQGSEA. The V gene lost 7 bases and the J gene lost 0 bases, with 16 bases spanning the gap. The CDR3 nucleotides read TGCAGCGCCATGACGGAGGACAGCTCCTACGAGCAGTACTTC. Residues: CSAMTEDSSYEQYF.

V gene TRBV20-1 combines with J gene TRBJ2-7; 7 bases fit TRBD2. J lost 7 bases, V lost 0 bases, and 6 bases had no gene match. This CDR3 region has 13 residues. CDR1 is DFQATT and CDR2 is SNEGSKA in the germline V gene (reference sequence). The CDR3 reads CSAREGGLREQYF. The DNA for the CDR3 is TGCAGTGCTAGAGAGGGGGGACTACGAGAGCAGTACTTC.

As regards this clonotype: The germline gene is not matched at one end of the junction; a read error may be the cause. This chain links TRBV18 with TRBJ2-1; no firm D call. The germline V gene has CDR1 KGHSH and CDR2 LQKENI. This CDR3 is built from 16 residues. The CDR3 sequence is CASSSPLQLGYNEQFF. CDR3 DNA sequence: TGTGCCAGCTCATCACCGTTACAGTTAGGCTACAATGAGCAGTTCTTC.

V is TRBV6-2 or TRBV6-3 and J is TRBJ2-4; no clear D gene. V lost 7 bases to trimming and J lost 0 bases, with 16 bases between them. CDR1 and CDR2 (germline): MNHEY, SVGEGT. The CDR3 has 16 residues. The CDR3 spells CASNLGMTEAKNIQYF. The CDR3 DNA reads TGTGCCAGCAACCTGGGAATGACGGAAGCCAAAAACATTCAGTACTTC.

The sample holds a few counts of this clonotype. The rearrangement uses TRBV7-9 and TRBJ2-3; D is uncertain. This CDR3 spans 11 amino acids. V shed 5 bases and J shed 6 bases, with 6 bases lying between them. Germline loops: CDR1 SEHNR, CDR2 FQNEAQ (reference sequence). CDR3 sequence reads: CASSPWDTQYF. CDR3 DNA sequence: TGTGCCAGCAGCCCATGGGATACGCAGTATTTT.